This note documents a single TCR beta chain sequence. This entry comes from a study of blood T cell repertoires in COVID-19. Across the whole study: Whether acute or convalescent, the COVID-19 samples came from the United States, Italy and Spain.

Germline V gives CDR1 SGHVS, CDR2 FNYEAQ. The CDR3 consists of 14 residues. Trimming cost V 4 bases and J 1 base, with 10 bases left between them. Clones were sequenced by immunoSEQ multiplex PCR, and TCRdb holds only the in-frame ones, with some missing. The sample has tens of thousands of clones; roughly 88% are singletons. The chain couples TRBV7-6 to TRBJ2-5, with TRBD1 as a possible D gene (6 bases). The clonotype was recovered from a human donor in a cohort sampled during active COVID-19. The donor label of this sample is uncertain. The specimen was peripheral blood. For the CDR3, the DNA is TGTGCCAGCAGCTCCCGGACAGCCCAAGAGACCCAGTACTTC. Translated, it gives CASSSRTAQETQYF.